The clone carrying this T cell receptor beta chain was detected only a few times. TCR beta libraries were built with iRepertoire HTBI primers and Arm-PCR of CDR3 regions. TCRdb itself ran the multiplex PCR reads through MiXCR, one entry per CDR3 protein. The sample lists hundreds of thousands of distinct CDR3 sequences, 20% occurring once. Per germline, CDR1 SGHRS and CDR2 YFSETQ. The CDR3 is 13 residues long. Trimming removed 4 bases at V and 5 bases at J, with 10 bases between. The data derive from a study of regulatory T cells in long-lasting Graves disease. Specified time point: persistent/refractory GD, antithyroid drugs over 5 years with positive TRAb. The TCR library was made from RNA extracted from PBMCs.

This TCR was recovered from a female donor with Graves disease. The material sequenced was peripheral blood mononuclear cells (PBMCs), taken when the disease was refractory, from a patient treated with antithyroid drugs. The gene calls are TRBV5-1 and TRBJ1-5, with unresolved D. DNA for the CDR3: TGCGCCAGCAGCCCGGCCCAAGATCAGCCCCAGCATTTT. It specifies CASSPAQDQPQHF.